Reported below is one T cell receptor beta chain. Its cognate antigen has yet to be identified. No clone much larger than this one lies a single base away; base qualities are absent. Spanning cysteine to phenylalanine, the CDR3 consists of 15 amino acids. Solely the CDR3 DNA is kept, with 45 bases framed from the first base. For CDR1 and CDR2, the germline V gene lists SGHRS and YFSETQ. At the junction V is shortened by 7 bases and J by 4 bases; bases outside the gene matches: 11. The data were obtained in a study of cytomegalovirus exposure and HLA in healthy donors (TCRdb year 2017). Concerning the study at large: According to an earlier analysis of a few hundred of the donors, about 179 million T cells yielded 90 million to 140 million unique TCR beta sequences and approximately 300 Gb of sequence data. An early release covering just under 650 HLA-typed donors comprised approximately 290 gigabases of sequencing data and about 90 million unique TCR sequences. Of the approximately 400 genotyped donors, roughly 80% fell in the genetic ancestry cluster associated with self-reported Caucasian donors. The study aimed to test whether cataloging public T cell receptors could reveal signatures of past pathogen exposure. The study profiled the T cell repertoires of 666 subjects by immunosequencing and related them to cytomegalovirus serostatus. Along with the roughly 670-subject first cohort, a separate validation cohort of roughly 110 different subjects was used. High-throughput TCR immunosequencing, statistical association of individual TCRs with disease status, and machine learning were combined to predict cytomegalovirus infection status. A later analysis re-analyzed previously published TCR beta repertoires from 666 donors and added high-resolution HLA genotyping to study TCR occurrence patterns. Rather than drawing on any new phenotypic data, the later analysis identified candidate immune exposures from TCR beta sequences and the way those sequences occurred across donors. To decide whether each TCR beta V gene segment behaved as functional or pseudogenic, an earlier analysis of fewer than 750 of the donors relied on high-throughput TCR beta sequencing. Donor age, sex, ethnicity and CMV serostatus were compiled alongside the repertoire data. A later genetic analysis used genome-wide SNP genotypes for about 55% of the 666 donors, treating that subset as a discovery cohort. Every repertoire in the discovery cohort had been generated on one and the same sequencing platform. Class I and class II HLA loci were covered by the typing at four-digit resolution. Typing coverage differed by locus: A, B, C, DRB1 and DQB1 were typed in roughly 620-630 donors, DQA1 in approximately 520, DPA1 in roughly 590, and DPB1 in just under 490. Roughly five DR-DQ haplotypes were handled as single units for association and clustering, since linkage in the cohort was strong. Among roughly 400 genotyped donors of the cohort, an average of approximately 240,000 unique TCR beta nucleotide sequences was sequenced per donor, of which approximately 18% were non-productive. What the authors observed across the whole study: The authors suggested that the approach could potentially be extended to other disease states and immunological phenotypes. The classifier was reported to diagnose cytomegalovirus status with high specificity and sensitivity in both the original and validation cohorts. Because counts were too low, about 18 rarely observed V segments, including chromosome 9 orphons, were left out of the earlier analysis of 587 of the donors. A later analysis found that HLA-associated TCR beta chains were more clonally expanded and had lower generation probabilities than equally common non-associated chains. Most CMV-associated TCR beta chains appeared to be HLA-restricted in a later analysis, and the HLA associations seemed to be driven largely by CMV exposure. Immune exposure information for the cohort was limited to CMV serostatus. A later analysis reported that several top co-occurrence clusters appeared linked to parvovirus B19, influenza, CMV and Epstein-Barr virus. According to a later analysis, TCR association rates differed among HLA loci, with DRB1 alleles showing the most associated TCRs and HLA-C alleles showing the fewest. The study gave a list of some 150 TCR beta chains associated with cytomegalovirus. In vitro tests confirmed that a few of the cytomegalovirus-associated TCR beta chains recognize cytomegalovirus antigens. A later analysis associated approximately 17,000 TCR beta sequences with specific HLA alleles at a false discovery rate of 0.05. In an earlier analysis of 587 of the donors, most TCR beta V segments appeared in productive rearrangements about 87% or about 30% of the time, broadly matching IMGT annotations. A further reported finding was that TCR beta sequences accurately predicted the HLA-A and HLA-B alleles for most subjects in the first cohort. According to a later genetic analysis, donors in an Asian-associated ancestry cluster had fewer N-insertions in productive TCRs than the approximately 650-donor mean. Across donors, most TCR sequences were observed very rarely, whereas some public TCRs were present in many individuals. Correlated functional status among segregating V segments might be attributable to linkage disequilibrium, but an unknown experimental factor could not be ruled out. A cluster of highly shared sequence variants was judged likely to be a technical artifact of the sequencing pipeline. The 87-base-pair reads could not distinguish some IMGT-functional V segments, including TRBV6-2 and TRBV6-3, so those segments were excluded. In this cohort, only TCR beta chains were sequenced, and detectable features were limited by the absence of alpha or paired-chain data. HLA typing was unavailable for some donors at each locus, so association tests used only the typed subset. Presence/absence analyses assumed roughly uniform sequencing depth across donors, an assumption that may not hold. Strong co-occurrence of HLA alleles, especially DR and DQ, made assigning TCR associations to individual alleles difficult. V-gene and J-gene trimming of TCR beta chains was associated with a missense DCLRE1C variant in a later genetic analysis, and the association was replicated in an independent cohort.

The library was produced with the immunoSEQ multiplex PCR assay. The multiplex PCR relied on a mix of 60 forward primers for TCR Vbeta segments and 13 reverse primers for TCR Jbeta segments. Amplification of the CDR3 region of rearranged TCR beta genes was performed with a multiplex PCR assay on genomic DNA. The Illumina HiSeq System was used to sequence the amplified TCR beta libraries as 87-base-pair reads. The authors' pipeline ran thus. A later analysis tallied approximately 87 million unique TCR beta chains across the 640 or so repertoires, and about 12 million of those chains were shared by two or more donors. Raw reads were error-corrected and collapsed into unique sequences by a nearest-neighbor algorithm in which closely related sequences were merged to remove PCR and sequencing errors. To assign V, D and J gene segments, CDR3 sequences were aligned to IMGT reference sequences. For a sequence to be retained, a match of at least six nucleotides was required to both a V gene segment and a J gene segment. Rearrangements were called productive when the CDR3 lacked stop codons and stayed in frame with V and J; all others were non-productive. Following IMGT convention, CDR3 was defined as the stretch from the second conserved V-encoded cysteine up to the conserved J-encoded phenylalanine. The earlier analysis of about 590 of the donors excluded sequences that lacked an unambiguous match to a single V gene segment. In an earlier analysis of 587 of the donors, V segments were called functional above 56.7% productive rearrangements and were called segregating when the between-donor standard deviation exceeded 5%. A statistical classification framework was built for diagnosing cytomegalovirus status from the catalog of TCR beta chain sequences. V and J gene assignment, in a later analysis, came from comparing TCR nucleotide sequences with IMGT/GENE-DB human TR gene sequences. In a later analysis, CDR3 sequences and most-parsimonious VDJ recombination scenarios were assigned using the TCRdist pipeline. A later analysis defined each TCR beta chain by its CDR3 amino acid sequence plus V-gene family, and excluded reads lacking a unique V-gene family. In a later analysis, 550 to 650 highly shared, low-generation-probability nucleotide sequences were removed to address suspected cross-contamination and a sequencing artifact. A later analysis calculated a clonal expansion index for each public chain from normalized within-repertoire ranks of inferred template counts. In a later analysis, generation probabilities were computed using a VDJ recombination model fitted to out-of-frame rearrangements, and the results were checked against IGoR. Hypergeometric tests were used in a later analysis to score TCR-TCR, TCR-HLA and TCR-CMV co-occurrence, with a repertoire-size bias correction applied to the TCR pairs. False discovery rates were estimated in a later analysis by permuting HLA or CMV assignments 20 times. In a later analysis, co-occurring TCRs were grouped using DBSCAN, with TCRdist sequence similarity added in when clustering inside HLA-allele-positive subsets. For co-occurrence clustering, repertoires with fewer than 30,000 or more than 120,000 public chains were excluded, along with about five repertoires with anomalous nucleotide sharing. What TCRdb holds here is the immuneACCESS table cut down to in-frame rearrangements. Part of the clones is not present; checked against another copy, under half of the missing clones reflect an unresolved V gene, and the others are unexplained. V, J and clone size are taken as reported in that table, and D and trimming were inferred from the DNA itself. The sample table holds over 150,000 clones, of which 80% to 85% were seen once. The ten largest clones take up 1.5% to 2% of the sample.

The cohort comprised fewer than 750 healthy bone marrow donors. All cohort members were sampled while nominally healthy, although unrecorded immune exposures were likely present. The donor was CMV seronegative and was included in the group of about 400 seronegative cohort members. A peripheral blood sample was collected from each donor, and TCR beta sequencing was performed on peripheral blood mononuclear cells. Genomic DNA was extracted from the blood cell samples with the Qiagen DNeasy Blood Extraction Kit. The sequencing input was PBMCs. The clonotype originates from a man aged 50 to 59 in good health and CMV-seronegative. The rearrangement joined TRBV5-1 to TRBJ2-3; 8 bases in between match TRBD1. The DNA sequence is given as TGCGCCAGCGGCATGACGACAGGGGTCCCAGATACGCAGTATTTT. Translated, it gives CASGMTTGVPDTQYF.